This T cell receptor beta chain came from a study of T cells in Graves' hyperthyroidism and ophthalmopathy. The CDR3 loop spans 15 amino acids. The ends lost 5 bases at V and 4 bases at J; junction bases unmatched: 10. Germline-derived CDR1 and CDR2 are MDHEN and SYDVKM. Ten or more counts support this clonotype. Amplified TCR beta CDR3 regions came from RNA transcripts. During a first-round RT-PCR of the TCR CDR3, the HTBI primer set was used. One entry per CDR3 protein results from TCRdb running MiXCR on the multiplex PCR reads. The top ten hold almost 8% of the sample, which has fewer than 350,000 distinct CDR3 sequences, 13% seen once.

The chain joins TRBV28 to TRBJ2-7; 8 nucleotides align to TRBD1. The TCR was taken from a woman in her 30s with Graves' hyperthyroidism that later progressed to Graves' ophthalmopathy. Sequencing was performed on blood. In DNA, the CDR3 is TGTGCCAGCAGTCAAACCGGACAGGGAAGGTACGAGCAGTACTTC. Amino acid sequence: CASSQTGQGRYEQYF.